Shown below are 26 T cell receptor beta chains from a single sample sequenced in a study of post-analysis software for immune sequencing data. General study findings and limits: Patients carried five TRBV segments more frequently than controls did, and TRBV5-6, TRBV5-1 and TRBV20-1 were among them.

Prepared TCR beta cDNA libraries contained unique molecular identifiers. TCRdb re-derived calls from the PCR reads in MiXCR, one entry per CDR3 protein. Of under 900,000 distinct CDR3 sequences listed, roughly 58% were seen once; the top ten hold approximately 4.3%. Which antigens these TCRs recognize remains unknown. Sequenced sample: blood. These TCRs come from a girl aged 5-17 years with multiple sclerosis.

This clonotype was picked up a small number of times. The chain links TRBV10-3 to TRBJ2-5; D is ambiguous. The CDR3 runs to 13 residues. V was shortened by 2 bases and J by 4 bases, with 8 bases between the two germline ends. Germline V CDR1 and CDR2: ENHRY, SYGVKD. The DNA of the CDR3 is TGTGCCATCAGTGAGCGGGTTGGAGAGACCCAGTACTTC. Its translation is CAISERVGETQYF.

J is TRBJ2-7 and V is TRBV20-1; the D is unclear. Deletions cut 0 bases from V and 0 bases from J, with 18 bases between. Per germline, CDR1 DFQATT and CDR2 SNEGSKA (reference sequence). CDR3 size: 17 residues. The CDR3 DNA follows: TGCAGTGCTAGAGATGGGGTCTCGTTAGCAACCTCCTACGAGCAGTACTTC. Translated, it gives CSARDGVSLATSYEQYF.

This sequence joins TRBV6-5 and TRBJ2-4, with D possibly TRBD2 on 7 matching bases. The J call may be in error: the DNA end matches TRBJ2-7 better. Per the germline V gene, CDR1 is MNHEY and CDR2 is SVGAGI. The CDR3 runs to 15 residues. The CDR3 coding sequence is TGTGCCAGCAGTTACGGGGGGGGGCTCCGTTACGAGCAGTACTTC. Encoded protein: CASSYGGGLRYEQYF.

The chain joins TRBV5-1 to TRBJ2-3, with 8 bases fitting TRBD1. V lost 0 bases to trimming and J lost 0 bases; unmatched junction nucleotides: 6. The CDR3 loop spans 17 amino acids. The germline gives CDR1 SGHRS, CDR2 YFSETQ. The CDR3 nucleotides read TGCGCCAGCAGCTTGGGTTACAGGACAGGGAGCACAGATACGCAGTATTTT. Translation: CASSLGYRTGSTDTQYF.

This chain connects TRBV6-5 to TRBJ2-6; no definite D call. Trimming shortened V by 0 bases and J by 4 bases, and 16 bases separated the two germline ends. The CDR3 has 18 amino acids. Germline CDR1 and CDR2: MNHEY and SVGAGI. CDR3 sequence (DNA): TGTGCCAGCAGTTACTCGCCCCTGGCGATCTCCGGGGCCAACGTCCTGACTTTC. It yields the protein CASSYSPLAISGANVLTF.

This chain's CDR3 is CASSLALAPDEQFF. CDR3 coding DNA: TGCGCCAGCAGCTTGGCACTAGCCCCAGACGAGCAGTTCTTC. The chain uses TRBV5-1 and TRBJ2-1; TRBD2 is a possible D gene (6 bases). The CDR3 length is 14 residues. V gave up 0 bases and J gave up 10 bases, with 14 bases separating them. Germline assignment: CDR1 SGHRS and CDR2 YFSETQ.

The CDR3 DNA sequence: TGTGCCAGCAGCCCCCCGGCTAGCGGGGGTTTCCTTAGCTCCTACAATGAGCAGTTCTTC. As protein: CASSPPASGGFLSSYNEQFF. The V gene is TRBV14, the J gene TRBJ2-1, with 10 bases aligning to TRBD2. CDR1 and CDR2 from the germline V gene are SGHDN and FVKESK. The CDR3 length is 20 residues. With V trimmed by 4 bases and J by 0 bases, 15 bases remained unmatched.

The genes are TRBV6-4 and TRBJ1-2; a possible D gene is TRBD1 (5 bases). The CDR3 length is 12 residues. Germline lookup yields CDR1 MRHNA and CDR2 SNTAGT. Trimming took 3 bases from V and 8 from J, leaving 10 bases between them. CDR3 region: CASSEKGLGYTF. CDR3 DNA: TGTGCCAGCAGTGAAAAGGGGCTCGGCTACACCTTC.

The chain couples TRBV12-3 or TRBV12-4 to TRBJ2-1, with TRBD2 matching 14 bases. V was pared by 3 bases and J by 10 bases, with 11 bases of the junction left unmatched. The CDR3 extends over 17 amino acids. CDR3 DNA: TGTGCCAGCAGTTTGGGGCCCCGGACTAGCGGGGGGACAGAGCAGTTCTTC. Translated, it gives CASSLGPRTSGGTEQFF.

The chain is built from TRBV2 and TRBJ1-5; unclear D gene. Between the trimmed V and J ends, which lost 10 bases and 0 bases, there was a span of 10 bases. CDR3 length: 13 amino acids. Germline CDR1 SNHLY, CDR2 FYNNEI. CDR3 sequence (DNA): TGTGCCACCCGGGATTATAGCAATCAGCCCCAGCATTTT. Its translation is CATRDYSNQPQHF. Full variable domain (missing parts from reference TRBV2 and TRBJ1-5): EPEVTQTPSHQVTQMGQEVILRCVPISNHLYFYWYRQILGQKVEFLVSFYNNEISEKSEIFDDQFSVERPDGSNFTLKIRSTKLEDSAMYFCATRDYSNQPQHFGDGTRLSIL.

For the CDR3, the DNA is TGCGCCAGCAGCATTCAGGGGGGGGCCATGAGCTACGAGCAGTACTTC. Translation gives CASSIQGGAMSYEQYF. V and J are TRBV5-1 and TRBJ2-7; D is perhaps TRBD1 or TRBD2 (7 bases each). The germline V and J ends were trimmed by 4 bases and 3 bases, with 20 bases remaining between them. Looked up from germline, CDR1 is SGHRS and CDR2 is YFSETQ. This CDR3 contains 16 residues. The complete variable domain, with remaining parts taken from reference TRBV5-1 and TRBJ2-7, reads KAGVTQTPRYLIKTRGQQVTLSCSPISGHRSVSWYQQTPGQGLQFLFEYFSETQRNKGNFPGRFSGRQFSNSRSEMNVSTLELGDSALYLCASSIQGGAMSYEQYFGPGTRLTVT.

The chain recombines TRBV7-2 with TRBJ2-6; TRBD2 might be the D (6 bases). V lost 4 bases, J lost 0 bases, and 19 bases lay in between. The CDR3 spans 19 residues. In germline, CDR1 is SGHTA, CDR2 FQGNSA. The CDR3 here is CASSSLMGDSRSGANVLTF. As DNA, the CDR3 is TGTGCCAGCAGCTCTTTGATGGGGGACTCCCGCTCTGGGGCCAACGTCCTGACTTTC.

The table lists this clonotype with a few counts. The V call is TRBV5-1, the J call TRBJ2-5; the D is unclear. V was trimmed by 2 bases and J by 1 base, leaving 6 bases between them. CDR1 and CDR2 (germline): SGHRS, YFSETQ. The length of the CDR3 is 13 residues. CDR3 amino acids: CASSFNSQETQYF. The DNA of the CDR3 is TGCGCCAGCAGCTTTAACAGCCAAGAGACCCAGTACTTC. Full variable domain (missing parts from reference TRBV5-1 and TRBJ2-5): KAGVTQTPRYLIKTRGQQVTLSCSPISGHRSVSWYQQTPGQGLQFLFEYFSETQRNKGNFPGRFSGRQFSNSRSEMNVSTLELGDSALYLCASSFNSQETQYFGPGTRLLVL.

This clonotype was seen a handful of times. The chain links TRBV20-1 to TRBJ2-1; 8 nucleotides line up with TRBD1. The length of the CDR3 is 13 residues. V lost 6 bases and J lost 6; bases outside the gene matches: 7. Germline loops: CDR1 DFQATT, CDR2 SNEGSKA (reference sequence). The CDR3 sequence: CSAETGAPNEQFF. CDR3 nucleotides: TGCAGTGCCGAGACAGGGGCCCCCAATGAGCAGTTCTTC.

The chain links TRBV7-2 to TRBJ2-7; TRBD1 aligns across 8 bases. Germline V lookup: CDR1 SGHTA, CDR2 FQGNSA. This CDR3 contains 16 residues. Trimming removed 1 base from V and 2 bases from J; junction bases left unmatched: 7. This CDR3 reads CASSLVVDRGPYEQYF. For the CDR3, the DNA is TGTGCCAGCAGCTTAGTCGTAGACAGGGGACCCTACGAGCAGTACTTC.

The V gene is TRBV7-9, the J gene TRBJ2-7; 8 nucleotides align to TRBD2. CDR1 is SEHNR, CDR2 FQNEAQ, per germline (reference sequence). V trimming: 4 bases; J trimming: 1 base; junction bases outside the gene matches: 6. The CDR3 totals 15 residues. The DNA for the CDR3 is TGTGCCAGCAGCTCCCCGGGGGGGCGATCCTACGAGCAGTACTTC. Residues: CASSSPGGRSYEQYF.

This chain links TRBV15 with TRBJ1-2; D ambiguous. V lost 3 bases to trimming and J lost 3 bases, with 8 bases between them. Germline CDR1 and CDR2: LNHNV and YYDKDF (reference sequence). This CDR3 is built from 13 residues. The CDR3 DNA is TGTGCCACCAGCAGCCAGGCCGACTATGGCTACACCTTC. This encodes CATSSQADYGYTF.

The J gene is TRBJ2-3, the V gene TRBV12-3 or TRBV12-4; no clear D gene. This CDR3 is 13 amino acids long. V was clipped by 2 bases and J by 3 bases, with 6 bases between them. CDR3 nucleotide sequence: TGTGCCAGCAGTTTATCACTAACAGATACGCAGTATTTT. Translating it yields CASSLSLTDTQYF.

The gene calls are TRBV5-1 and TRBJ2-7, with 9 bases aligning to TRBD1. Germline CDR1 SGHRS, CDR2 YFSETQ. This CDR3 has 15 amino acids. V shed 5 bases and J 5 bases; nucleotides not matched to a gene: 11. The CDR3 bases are TGCGCCAGCAGATCTTTGGGGACAGGGTGGGACGAGCAGTACTTC. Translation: CASRSLGTGWDEQYF.

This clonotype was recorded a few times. In DNA form, the CDR3 reads TGTGCCACCAGCAGCCCGGGGCCCTTTATTGTCGAGCAGTACTTC. Translating it yields CATSSPGPFIVEQYF. The rearrangement links TRBV15 to TRBJ2-7; either TRBD1 or TRBD2 may fit D (5 bases each). CDR1 and CDR2 (germline): LNHNV, YYDKDF (reference sequence). The CDR3 is 15 residues long. Deletions cut 3 bases from V and 6 bases from J, with 18 bases between. The whole variable domain, remainder taken from reference TRBV15 and TRBJ2-7, is DAMVIQNPRYQVTQFGKPVTLSCSQTLNHNVMYWYQQKSSQAPKLLFHYYDKDFNNEADTPDNFQSRRPNTSFCFLDIRSPGLGDTAMYLCATSSPGPFIVEQYFGPGTRLTVT.

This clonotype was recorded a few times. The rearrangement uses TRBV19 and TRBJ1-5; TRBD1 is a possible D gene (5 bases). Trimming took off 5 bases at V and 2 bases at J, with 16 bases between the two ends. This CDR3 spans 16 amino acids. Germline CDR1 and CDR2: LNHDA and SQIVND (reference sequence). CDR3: CASSPRQKGGNQPQHF. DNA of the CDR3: TGTGCCAGTAGTCCCCGACAGAAAGGGGGCAATCAGCCCCAGCATTTT.

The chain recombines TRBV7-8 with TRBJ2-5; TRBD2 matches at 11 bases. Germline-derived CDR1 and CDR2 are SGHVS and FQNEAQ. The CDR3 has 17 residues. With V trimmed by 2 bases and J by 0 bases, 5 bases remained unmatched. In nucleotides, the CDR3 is TGTGCCAGCAGCTTATCTGGACTAGCGGGCTACCAAGAGACCCAGTACTTC. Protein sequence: CASSLSGLAGYQETQYF.

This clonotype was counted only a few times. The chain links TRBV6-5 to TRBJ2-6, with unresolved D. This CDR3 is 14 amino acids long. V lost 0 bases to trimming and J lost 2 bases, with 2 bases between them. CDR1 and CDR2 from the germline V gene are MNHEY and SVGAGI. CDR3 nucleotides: TGTGCCAGCAGTTACTCGCCTGGGGCCAACGTCCTGACTTTC. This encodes CASSYSPGANVLTF.

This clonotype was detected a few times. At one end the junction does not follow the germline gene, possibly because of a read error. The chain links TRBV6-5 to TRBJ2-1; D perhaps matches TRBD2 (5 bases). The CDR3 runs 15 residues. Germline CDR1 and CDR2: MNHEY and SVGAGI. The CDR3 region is CASSYPGTLRNEQFF. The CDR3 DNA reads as TGTGCCAGTAGTTACCCGGGAACCCTTAGGAATGAGCAGTTCTTC.

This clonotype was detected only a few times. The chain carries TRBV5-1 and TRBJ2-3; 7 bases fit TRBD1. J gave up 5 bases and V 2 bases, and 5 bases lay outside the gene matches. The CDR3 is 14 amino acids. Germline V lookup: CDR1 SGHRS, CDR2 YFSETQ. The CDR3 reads CASSFQGVVDTQYF. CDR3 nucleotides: TGCGCCAGCAGCTTCCAGGGGGTAGTAGATACGCAGTATTTT.

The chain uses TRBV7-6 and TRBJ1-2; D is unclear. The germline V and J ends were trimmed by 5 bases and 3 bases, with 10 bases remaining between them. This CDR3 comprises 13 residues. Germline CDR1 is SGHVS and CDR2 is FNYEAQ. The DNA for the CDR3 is TGTGCCAGCAGCACACAGAGGTACTATGGCTACACCTTC. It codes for CASSTQRYYGYTF. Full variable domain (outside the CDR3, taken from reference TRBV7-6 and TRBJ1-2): GAGVSQSPRYKVTKRGQDVALRCDPISGHVSLYWYRQALGQGPEFLTYFNYEAQQDKSGLPNDRFSAERPEGSISTLTIQRTEQRDSAMYRCASSTQRYYGYTFGSGTRLTVV.